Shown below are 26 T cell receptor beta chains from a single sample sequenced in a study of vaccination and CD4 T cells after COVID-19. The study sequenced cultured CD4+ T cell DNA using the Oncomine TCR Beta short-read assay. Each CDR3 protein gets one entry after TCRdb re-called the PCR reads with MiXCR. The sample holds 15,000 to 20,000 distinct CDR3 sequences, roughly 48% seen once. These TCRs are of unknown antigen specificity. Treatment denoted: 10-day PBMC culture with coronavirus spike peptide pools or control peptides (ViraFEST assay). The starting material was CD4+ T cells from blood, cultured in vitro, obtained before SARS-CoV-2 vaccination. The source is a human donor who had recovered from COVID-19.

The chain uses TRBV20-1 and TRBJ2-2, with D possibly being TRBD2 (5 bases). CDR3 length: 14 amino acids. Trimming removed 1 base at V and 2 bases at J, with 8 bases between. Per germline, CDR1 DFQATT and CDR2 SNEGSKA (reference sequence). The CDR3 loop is CSARVAGNTGELFF. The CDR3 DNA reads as TGCAGTGCTAGAGTGGCGGGCAACACCGGGGAGCTGTTTTTT.

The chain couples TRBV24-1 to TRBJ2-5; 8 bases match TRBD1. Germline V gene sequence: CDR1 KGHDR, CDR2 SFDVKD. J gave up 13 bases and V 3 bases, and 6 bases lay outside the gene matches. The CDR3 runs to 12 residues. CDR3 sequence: CATSDHSGTGYF. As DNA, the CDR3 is TGTGCCACCAGTGATCACTCCGGGACAGGGTACTTC.

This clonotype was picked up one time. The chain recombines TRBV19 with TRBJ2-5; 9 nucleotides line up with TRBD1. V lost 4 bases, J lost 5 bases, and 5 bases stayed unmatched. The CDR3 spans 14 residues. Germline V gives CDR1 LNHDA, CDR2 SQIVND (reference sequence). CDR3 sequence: CASSNRQGGETQYF. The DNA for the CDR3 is TGTGCCAGTAGTAACCGACAGGGGGGGGAGACCCAGTACTTC.

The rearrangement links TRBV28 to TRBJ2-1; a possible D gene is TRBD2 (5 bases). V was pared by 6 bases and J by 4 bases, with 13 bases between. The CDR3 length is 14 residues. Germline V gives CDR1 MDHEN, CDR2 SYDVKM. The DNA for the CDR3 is TGTGCCAGCAGACTAGATCACTTTTACAATGAGCAGTTCTTC. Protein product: CASRLDHFYNEQFF.

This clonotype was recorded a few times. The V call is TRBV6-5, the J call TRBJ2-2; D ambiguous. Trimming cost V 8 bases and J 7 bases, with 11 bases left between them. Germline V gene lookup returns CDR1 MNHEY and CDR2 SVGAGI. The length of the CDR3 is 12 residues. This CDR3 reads CASGWAGGELFF. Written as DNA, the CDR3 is TGTGCCAGCGGTTGGGCAGGCGGGGAGCTGTTTTTT.

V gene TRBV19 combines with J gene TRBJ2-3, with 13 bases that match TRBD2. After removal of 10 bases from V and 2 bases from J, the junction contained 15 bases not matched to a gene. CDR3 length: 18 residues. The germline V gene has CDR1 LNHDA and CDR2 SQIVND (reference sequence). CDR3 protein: CATSRTSGSRWATDTQYF. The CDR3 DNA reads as TGTGCCACCTCCCGGACTAGCGGGAGCCGCTGGGCCACAGATACGCAGTATTTT.

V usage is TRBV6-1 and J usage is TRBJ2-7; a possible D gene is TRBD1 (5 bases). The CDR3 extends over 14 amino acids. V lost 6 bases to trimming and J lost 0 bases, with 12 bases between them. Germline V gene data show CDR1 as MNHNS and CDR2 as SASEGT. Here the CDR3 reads CASRDTTSSYEQYF. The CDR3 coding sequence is TGTGCCAGCAGGGACACCACGAGCTCCTACGAGCAGTACTTC.

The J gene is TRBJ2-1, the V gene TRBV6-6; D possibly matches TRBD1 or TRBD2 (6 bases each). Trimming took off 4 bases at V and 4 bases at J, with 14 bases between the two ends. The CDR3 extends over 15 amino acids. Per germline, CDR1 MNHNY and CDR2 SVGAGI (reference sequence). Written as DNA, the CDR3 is TGTGCCAGCAGTTGGAGGGGGTTTGGGTACAATGAGCAGTTCTTC. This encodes CASSWRGFGYNEQFF.

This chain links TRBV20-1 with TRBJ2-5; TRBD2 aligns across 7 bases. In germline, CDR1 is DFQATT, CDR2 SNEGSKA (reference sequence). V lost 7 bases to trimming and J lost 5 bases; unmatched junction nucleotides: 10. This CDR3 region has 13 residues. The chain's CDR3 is CSVPKPRGETQYF. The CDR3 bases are TGCAGTGTCCCGAAACCGCGGGGGGAGACCCAGTACTTC.

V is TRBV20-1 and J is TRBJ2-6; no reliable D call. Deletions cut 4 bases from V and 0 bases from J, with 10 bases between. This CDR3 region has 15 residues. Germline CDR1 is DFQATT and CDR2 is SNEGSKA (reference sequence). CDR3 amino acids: CSATVSNSGANVLTF. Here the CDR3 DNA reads TGCAGTGCTACCGTTAGTAACTCTGGGGCCAACGTCCTGACTTTC.

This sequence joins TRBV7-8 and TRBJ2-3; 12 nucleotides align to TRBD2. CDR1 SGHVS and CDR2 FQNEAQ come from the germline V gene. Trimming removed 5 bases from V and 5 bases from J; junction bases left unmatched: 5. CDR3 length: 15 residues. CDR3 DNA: TGTGCCAGCAGCACTGGACTAGCGGGAAGAGATACGCAGTATTTT. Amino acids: CASSTGLAGRDTQYF. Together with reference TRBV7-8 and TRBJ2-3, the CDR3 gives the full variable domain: GAGVSQSPRYKVAKRGQDVALRCDPISGHVSLFWYQQALGQGPEFLTYFQNEAQLDKSGLPSDRFFAERPEGSVSTLKIQRTQQEDSAVYLCASSTGLAGRDTQYFGPGTRLTVL.

The CDR3 loop is CATSDSSSGTVYGYTF. For the CDR3, the DNA is TGTGCCACCAGTGATTCCAGCAGTGGGACCGTCTATGGCTACACCTTC. This rearrangement joins TRBV24-1 to TRBJ1-2; D is possibly TRBD1 (5 bases). The CDR3 runs 16 residues. CDR1 and CDR2 from the germline V gene are KGHDR and SFDVKD. V lost 2 bases and J 4 bases, leaving 16 bases between the germline ends.

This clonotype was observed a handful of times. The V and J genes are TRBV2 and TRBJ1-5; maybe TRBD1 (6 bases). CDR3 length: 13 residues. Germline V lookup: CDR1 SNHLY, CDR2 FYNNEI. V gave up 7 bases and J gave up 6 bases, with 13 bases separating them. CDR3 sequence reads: CASKGVQSQPQHF. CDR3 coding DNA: TGTGCCAGCAAGGGGGTACAAAGTCAGCCCCAGCATTTT.

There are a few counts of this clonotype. CDR3 coding DNA: TGTGCCAGCAGCCGCAACGGACTAGCGGGAGGGTACAATGAGCAGTTCTTC. This sequence encodes CASSRNGLAGGYNEQFF. The chain joins TRBV28 to TRBJ2-1, with 15 bases matching TRBD2. Germline-derived CDR1 and CDR2 are MDHEN and SYDVKM. The CDR3 length is 17 residues. V lost 6 bases to trimming and J lost 4 bases; unmatched junction nucleotides: 7.

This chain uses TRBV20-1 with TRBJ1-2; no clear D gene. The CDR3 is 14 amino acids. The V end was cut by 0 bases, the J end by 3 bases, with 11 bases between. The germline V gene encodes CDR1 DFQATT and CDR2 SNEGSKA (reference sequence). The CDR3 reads CSARDDYLDYGYTF. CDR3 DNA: TGCAGTGCTAGAGATGACTACCTAGACTATGGCTACACCTTC.

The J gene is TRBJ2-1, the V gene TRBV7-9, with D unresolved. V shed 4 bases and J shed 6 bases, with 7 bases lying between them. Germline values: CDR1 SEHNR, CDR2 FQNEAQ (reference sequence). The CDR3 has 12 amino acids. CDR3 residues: CASSSYPNEQFF. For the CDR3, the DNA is TGTGCCAGCAGCTCGTACCCCAATGAGCAGTTCTTC. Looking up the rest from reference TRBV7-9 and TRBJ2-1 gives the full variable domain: DTGVSQNPRHKITKRGQNVTFRCDPISEHNRLYWYRQTLGQGPEFLTYFQNEAQLEKSRLLSDRFSAERPKGSFSTLEIQRTEQGDSAMYLCASSSYPNEQFFGPGTRLTVL.

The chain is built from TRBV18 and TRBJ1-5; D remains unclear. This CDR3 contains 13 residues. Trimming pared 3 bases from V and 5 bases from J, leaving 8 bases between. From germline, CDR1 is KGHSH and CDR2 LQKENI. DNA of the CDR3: TGTGCCAGCTCACCTACCGGGGATCAGCCCCAGCATTTT. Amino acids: CASSPTGDQPQHF.

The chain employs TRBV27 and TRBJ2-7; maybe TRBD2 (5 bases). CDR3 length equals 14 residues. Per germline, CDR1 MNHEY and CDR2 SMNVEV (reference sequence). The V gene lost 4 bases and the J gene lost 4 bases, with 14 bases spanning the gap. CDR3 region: CASSSPVGGYEQYF. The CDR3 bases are TGTGCCAGCAGTTCCCCGGTAGGCGGGTACGAGCAGTACTTC.

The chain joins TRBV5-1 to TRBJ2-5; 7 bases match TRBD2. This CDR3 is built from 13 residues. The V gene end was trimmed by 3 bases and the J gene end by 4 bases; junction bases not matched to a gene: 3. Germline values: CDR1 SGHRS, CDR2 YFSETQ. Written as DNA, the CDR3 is TGCGCCAGCAGCTCGATAGCGGGAGAGACCCAGTACTTC. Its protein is CASSSIAGETQYF.

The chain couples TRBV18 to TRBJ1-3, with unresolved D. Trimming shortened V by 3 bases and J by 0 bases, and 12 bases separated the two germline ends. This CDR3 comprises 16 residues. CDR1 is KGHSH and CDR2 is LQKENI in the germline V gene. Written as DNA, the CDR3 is TGTGCCAGCTCACCTCAAGGAGCCCTCTCTGGAAACACCATATATTTT. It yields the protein CASSPQGALSGNTIYF. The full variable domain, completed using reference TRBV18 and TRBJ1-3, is NAGVMQNPRHLVRRRGQEARLRCSPMKGHSHVYWYRQLPEEGLKFMVYLQKENIIDESGMPKERFSAEFPKEGPSILRIQQVVRGDSAAYFCASSPQGALSGNTIYFGEGSWLTVV.

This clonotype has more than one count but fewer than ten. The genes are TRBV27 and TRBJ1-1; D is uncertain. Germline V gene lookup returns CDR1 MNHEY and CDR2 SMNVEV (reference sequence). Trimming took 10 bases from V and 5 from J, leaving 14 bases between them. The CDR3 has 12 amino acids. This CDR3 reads CANSSPGTEAFF. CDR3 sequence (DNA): TGTGCCAACTCCTCGCCGGGGACTGAAGCTTTCTTT.

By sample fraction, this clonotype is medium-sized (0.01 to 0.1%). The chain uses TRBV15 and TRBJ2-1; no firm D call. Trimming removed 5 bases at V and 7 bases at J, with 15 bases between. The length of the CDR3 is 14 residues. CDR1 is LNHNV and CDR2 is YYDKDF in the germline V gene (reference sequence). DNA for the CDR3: TGTGCCACCAGCTTGGAGCTTCGGCTTAATGAGCAGTTCTTC. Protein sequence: CATSLELRLNEQFF.

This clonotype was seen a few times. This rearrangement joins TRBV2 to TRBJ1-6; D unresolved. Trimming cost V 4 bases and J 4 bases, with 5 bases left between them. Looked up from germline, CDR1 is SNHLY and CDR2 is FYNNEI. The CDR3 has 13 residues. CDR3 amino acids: CASSGDYNSPLHF. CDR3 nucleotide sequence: TGTGCCAGCAGTGGGGATTATAATTCACCCCTCCACTTT.

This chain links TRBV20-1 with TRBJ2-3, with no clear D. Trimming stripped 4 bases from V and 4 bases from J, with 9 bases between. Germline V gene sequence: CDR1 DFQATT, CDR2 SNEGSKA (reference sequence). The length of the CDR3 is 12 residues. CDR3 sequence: CSATDLADTQYF. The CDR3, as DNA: TGCAGTGCTACGGATTTGGCAGATACGCAGTATTTT.

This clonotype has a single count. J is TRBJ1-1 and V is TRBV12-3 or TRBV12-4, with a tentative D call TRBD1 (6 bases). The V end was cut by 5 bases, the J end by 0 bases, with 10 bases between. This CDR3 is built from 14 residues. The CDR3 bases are TGTGCCAGCAGTCTGGACAGTTTGAACACTGAAGCTTTCTTT. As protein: CASSLDSLNTEAFF.

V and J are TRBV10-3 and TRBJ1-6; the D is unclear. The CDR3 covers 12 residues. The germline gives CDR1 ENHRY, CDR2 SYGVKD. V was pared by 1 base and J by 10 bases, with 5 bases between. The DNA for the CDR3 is TGTGCCATCAGTGAGTTAGGGTCACCCCTCCACTTT. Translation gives CAISELGSPLHF.